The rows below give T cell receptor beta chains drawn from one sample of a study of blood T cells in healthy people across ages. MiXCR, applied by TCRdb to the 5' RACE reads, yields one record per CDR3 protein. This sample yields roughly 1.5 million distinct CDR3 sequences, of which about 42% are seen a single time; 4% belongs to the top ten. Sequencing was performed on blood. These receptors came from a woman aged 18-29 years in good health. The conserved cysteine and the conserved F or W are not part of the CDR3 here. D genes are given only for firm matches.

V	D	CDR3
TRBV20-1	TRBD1	SARDVFGQGGNQPQH
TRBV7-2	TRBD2	ASSYFAGGSYEQY
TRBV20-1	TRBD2	SAAGLAGPSYEQY
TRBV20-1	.	SARVGTYGYT
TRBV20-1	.	SARDVGVGYNEQF
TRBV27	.	ASSQSGAYGYT
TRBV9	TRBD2	ASSPRAGDETQY
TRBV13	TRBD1	ASSLSGGRTNEKLF
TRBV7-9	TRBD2	ASRKTVKGAGSHEQF
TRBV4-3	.	ASSQDVGDGYT
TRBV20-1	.	SARDTDGAQPQH
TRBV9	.	ASSVSDFLRNTIY
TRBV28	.	ASSFVSISRYTEAF
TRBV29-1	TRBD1	SVTGVYGYT
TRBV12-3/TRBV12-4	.	ASSLEGTGTQY
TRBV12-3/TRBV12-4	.	ASSPIRARSYEQY
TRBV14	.	ASSQEASYEQF
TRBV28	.	AAVRRMQGGEQF
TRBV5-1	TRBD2	ASSSVLSGSADTQY
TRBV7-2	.	ASSLDWPGVGWEQY
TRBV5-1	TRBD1	ASSSQGYSGNTIY
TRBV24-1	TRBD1	ATSDPGGKSYNEQF
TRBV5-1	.	ASSPAQNTDTQY
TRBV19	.	ASSASTHSYEQY
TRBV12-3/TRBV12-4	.	ASSPPVWDGYT
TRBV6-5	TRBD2	ASSYRTSGRYEQY
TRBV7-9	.	ASSYPGTFYEQY